The 20 T cell receptor beta chains listed next were all sequenced from one sample in a study of T cell clonotyping in hematopoietic cell transplantation (dated by TCRdb to the early 2020s). The sample's time point, from its label and the paper: 100 days after allo-HCT. Library method: the immunoSEQ multiplex PCR assay. This is the immuneACCESS table as TCRdb keeps it, with only in-frame sequences that have V and J called. A part of the clones is gone; compared with another copy, unresolved V genes explain less than half, and the rest is unexplained. This sample lists roughly 4,400 clones; roughly 72% were detected once. The ten largest clones take up roughly 34% of the sample. This specimen was peripheral blood mononuclear cells, taken 100 days after allogeneic stem cell transplant. The receptors here all came from a male patient aged 50 or older who had an allogeneic stem cell transplant from an unrelated donor, so the T cells may come from the graft donor. Some clones in this sample may be carry-over from other donors' samples.

V is TRBV5-1 and J is TRBJ1-2, with TRBD1 identical over 10 bases. Germline V CDR1 and CDR2: SGHRS, YFSETQ. The CDR3 sequence is 14 residues long. After removal of 4 bases from V and 6 bases from J, the junction contained 6 bases not matched to a gene. The CDR3 spells CASSQRQGANGYTF. The CDR3 nucleotides read TGCGCCAGCAGCCAAAGACAGGGGGCGAATGGCTACACCTTC.

A single count supports this clone. This chain joins TRBV4-3 and TRBJ2-7; D is possibly TRBD1 or TRBD2 (6 bases each). Trimming removed 4 bases at V and 2 bases at J, with 15 bases between. The CDR3 is 15 residues long. Germline values: CDR1 LGHNA, CDR2 YSLEER. The CDR3 DNA reads TGCGCCAGCAGCCCTGGTGGAGGGGGAACCTACGAGCAGTACTTC. It encodes CASSPGGGGTYEQYF.

V is TRBV6-1 and J is TRBJ1-5, with 9 bases matching TRBD1. The CDR3 length is 14 residues. The J segment lost 6 bases and the V segment lost 7 bases, leaving 7 bases of the junction unmatched. Germline CDR1 and CDR2: MNHNS and SASEGT. CDR3 amino acids: CASTRTGAGQPQHF. The DNA of the CDR3 is TGTGCCAGCACTCGGACAGGGGCGGGTCAGCCCCAGCATTTT.

This clone was seen a handful of times. The same CDR3 is also encoded by other DNA sequences in this sample. This sequence joins TRBV14 and TRBJ1-2; 8 bases align to TRBD1. The germline V gene encodes CDR1 SGHDN and CDR2 FVKESK. The CDR3 contains 15 residues. V was clipped by 4 bases and J by 0 bases; unmatched bases: 4. CDR3 residues: CASSLRTGPNYGYTF. The CDR3 DNA reads TGTGCCAGCAGCCTTAGGACAGGGCCTAACTATGGCTACACCTTC.

The chain recombines TRBV30 with TRBJ1-6; D not resolved. The V end lost 0 bases, the J end lost 10 bases, and 13 bases lay between the germline ends. In germline, CDR1 is GTSNPN, CDR2 SVGIG (reference sequence). This CDR3 is built from 14 residues. The CDR3 DNA follows: TGTGCCTGGAGTGTATTGGGATTATTGTCACCCCTCCACTTT. Encoded protein: CAWSVLGLLSPLHF.

Judged by abundance, this clone is large (0.1 to 1%). The chain joins TRBV6-5 to TRBJ1-6; D call uncertain. Germline CDR1 MNHEY, CDR2 SVGAGI. This CDR3 has 14 amino acids. The V end lost 2 bases, the J end lost 1 base, and 3 bases lay between the germline ends. The CDR3 nucleotides are TGTGCCAGCAGTTACAGGTCCTATAATTCACCCCTCCACTTT. Its protein product is CASSYRSYNSPLHF.

The chain is built from TRBV18 and TRBJ1-2; D remains unclear. The CDR3 spans 15 residues. The V and J ends lost 5 bases and 4 bases respectively, with 17 bases between them. Germline V lookup: CDR1 KGHSH, CDR2 LQKENI. The DNA for the CDR3 is TGTGCCAGCTCATCCTACGCCGGGCACGCCTATGGCTACACCTTC. Its translation: CASSSYAGHAYGYTF.

The chain uses TRBV6-4 and TRBJ2-2, with no clear D. This CDR3 is 14 amino acids long. V was trimmed by 8 bases and J by 2 bases, leaving 12 bases between them. Germline V CDR1 and CDR2: MRHNA, SNTAGT. The CDR3 DNA reads as TGTGCCAGCTCGGAGCGAGATAACACCGGGGAGCTGTTTTTT. Protein sequence: CASSERDNTGELFF.

The chain employs TRBV11-3 and TRBJ1-1, with D tentatively TRBD1 (5 bases). This CDR3 has 11 residues. Germline-derived CDR1 and CDR2 are SGHNT and YENEEA. Deletions cut 5 bases from V and 11 bases from J, with 12 bases between. The CDR3 reads CASSQGGDAFF. DNA of the CDR3: TGTGCCAGCAGCCAGGGCGGGGATGCTTTCTTT.

The chain links TRBV19 to TRBJ2-3; 8 nucleotides line up with TRBD1. V lost 7 bases, J lost 6 bases, and 9 bases stayed unmatched. Germline V gene lookup returns CDR1 LNHDA and CDR2 SQIVND (reference sequence). CDR3 length: 14 amino acids. In DNA, the CDR3 is TGTGCCAGTATGGGGCAGGGGGCGTCGGATACGCAGTATTTT. Amino acids: CASMGQGASDTQYF.

This clone was picked up a small number of times. This chain links TRBV7-2 with TRBJ1-3; D unclear. This CDR3 region has 13 residues. The V end was cut by 4 bases, the J end by 5 bases, with 9 bases between. The germline V gene has CDR1 SGHTA and CDR2 FQGNSA. The CDR3 here is CASSYGDRNTIYF. The CDR3 DNA follows: TGTGCCAGCAGCTACGGGGATCGAAACACCATATATTTT. The full variable domain, with the rest looked up from reference TRBV7-2 and TRBJ1-3, is GAGVSQSPSNKVTEKGKDVELRCDPISGHTALYWYRQSLGQGLEFLIYFQGNSAPDKSGLPSDRFSAERTGGSVSTLTIQRTQQEDSAVYLCASSYGDRNTIYFGEGSWLTVV.

V gene TRBV11-3 combines with J gene TRBJ2-5, with D perhaps matching TRBD2 (6 bases). Trimming took 3 bases from V and 5 from J, leaving 13 bases between them. Germline values: CDR1 SGHNT, CDR2 YENEEA. The CDR3 runs 14 residues. CDR3 region: CASSLEGGVETQYF. For the CDR3, the DNA is TGTGCCAGCAGCTTGGAGGGAGGTGTGGAGACCCAGTACTTC.

This chain joins TRBV7-2 and TRBJ2-7; 8 positions agree with TRBD2. The ends lost 4 bases at V and 4 bases at J; junction bases unmatched: 9. CDR3 length: 15 residues. The germline CDR1 and CDR2 sequences are SGHTA and FQGNSA. CDR3 DNA sequence: TGTGCCAGCAGCTCTGTCGGGAGGGGAACATACGAGCAGTACTTC. Translated: CASSSVGRGTYEQYF. Supplemented by reference TRBV7-2 and TRBJ2-7, the full variable domain reads GAGVSQSPSNKVTEKGKDVELRCDPISGHTALYWYRQSLGQGLEFLIYFQGNSAPDKSGLPSDRFSAERTGGSVSTLTIQRTQQEDSAVYLCASSSVGRGTYEQYFGPGTRLTVT.

V gene TRBV5-6 combines with J gene TRBJ2-7; D gene uncertain. The CDR3 has 15 amino acids. The germline V and J ends were trimmed by 4 bases and 3 bases, with 17 bases remaining between them. Germline assignment: CDR1 SGHDT and CDR2 YYEEEE. The CDR3 region is CASSLRWDQVYEQYF. The CDR3 DNA is TGTGCCAGCAGCCTGCGGTGGGATCAAGTCTACGAGCAGTACTTC.

The rearrangement links TRBV6-5 to TRBJ2-3, with 10 nucleotides matching TRBD2. CDR3 length: 15 amino acids. Germline values: CDR1 MNHEY, CDR2 SVGAGI. V lost 6 bases to trimming and J lost 1 base; unmatched junction nucleotides: 4. The CDR3 is CASRSLAGGTDTQYF. The CDR3 coding sequence is TGTGCCAGCAGGTCCCTAGCGGGAGGCACAGATACGCAGTATTTT.

This rearrangement joins TRBV7-2 to TRBJ1-4; 7 bases map to TRBD1. V dropped 4 bases and J dropped 3; count of bases not matched to a gene: 5. CDR1 is SGHTA, CDR2 FQGNSA, per germline. The length of the CDR3 is 15 residues. In DNA, the CDR3 is TGTGCCAGCAGCTCTCAGGGGGGACCTAATGAAAAACTGTTTTTT. Amino acid sequence: CASSSQGGPNEKLFF.

Of note for this clone: This same CDR3 is encoded by further DNA sequences in the sample. The chain joins TRBV5-6 to TRBJ2-7; the match to TRBD1 covers 11 bases. V lost 1 base and J lost 5; bases outside the gene matches: 8. Germline CDR1 and CDR2: SGHDT and YYEEEE. The CDR3 covers 16 residues. The CDR3 here is CASSLPGQGARNEQYF. CDR3 in DNA: TGTGCCAGCAGCTTGCCAGGACAGGGGGCTAGGAACGAGCAGTACTTC.

Turning to this clone: A junction boundary mismatches the germline segment, possibly from a read error. The CDR3: CASSIRDSDNSPLHF. The DNA for the CDR3 is TGTGCCAGTAGTATCCGGGACAGTGATAATTCGCCCCTCCACTTT. The V call is TRBV19, the J call TRBJ1-6; TRBD1 aligns across 7 bases. The CDR3 contains 15 residues. Germline assignment: CDR1 LNHDA and CDR2 SQIVND (reference sequence).

The V gene is TRBV7-2, the J gene TRBJ2-7; perhaps TRBD1 as D (8 bases). CDR3 length: 15 residues. V shed 5 bases and J shed 6 bases, with 20 bases lying between them. From germline, CDR1 is SGHTA and CDR2 FQGNSA. For the CDR3, the DNA is TGTGCCAGCAGCCTAACAGGGGGGGGTTTTGTCGAGCAGTACTTC. Encoded protein: CASSLTGGGFVEQYF.

This chain joins TRBV11-3 and TRBJ2-7; TRBD1 might be the D (6 bases). The CDR3 is made up of 14 amino acids. V lost 5 bases to trimming and J lost 5 bases, with 16 bases between them. The germline V gene encodes CDR1 SGHNT and CDR2 YENEEA. Here the CDR3 reads CASSKLQGSDEQYF. In DNA form, the CDR3 reads TGTGCCAGCAGCAAATTACAGGGCTCAGACGAGCAGTACTTC. Based on the CDR3 plus reference TRBV11-3 and TRBJ2-7, the full variable domain is EAGVVQSPRYKIIEKKQPVAFWCNPISGHNTLYWYLQNLGQGPELLIRYENEEAVDDSQLPKDRFSAERLKGVDSTLKIQPAELGDSAVYLCASSKLQGSDEQYFGPGTRLTVT.